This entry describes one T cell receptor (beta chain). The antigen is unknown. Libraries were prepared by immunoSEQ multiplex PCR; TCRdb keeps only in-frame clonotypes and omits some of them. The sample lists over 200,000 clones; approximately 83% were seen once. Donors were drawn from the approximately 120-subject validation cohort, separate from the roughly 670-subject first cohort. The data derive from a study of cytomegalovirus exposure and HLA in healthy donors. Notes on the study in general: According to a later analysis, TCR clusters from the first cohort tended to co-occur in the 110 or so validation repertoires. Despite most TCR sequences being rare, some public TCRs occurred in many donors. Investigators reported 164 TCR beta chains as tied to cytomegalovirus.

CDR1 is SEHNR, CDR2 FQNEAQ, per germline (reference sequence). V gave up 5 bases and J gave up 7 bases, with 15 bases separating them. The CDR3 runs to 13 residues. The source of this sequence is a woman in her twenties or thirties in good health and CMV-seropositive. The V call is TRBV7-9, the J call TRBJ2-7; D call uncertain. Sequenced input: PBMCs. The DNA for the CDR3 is TGTGCCAGCAGCCGAAGCCCAAATGGGGAGCAGTACTTC. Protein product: CASSRSPNGEQYF.